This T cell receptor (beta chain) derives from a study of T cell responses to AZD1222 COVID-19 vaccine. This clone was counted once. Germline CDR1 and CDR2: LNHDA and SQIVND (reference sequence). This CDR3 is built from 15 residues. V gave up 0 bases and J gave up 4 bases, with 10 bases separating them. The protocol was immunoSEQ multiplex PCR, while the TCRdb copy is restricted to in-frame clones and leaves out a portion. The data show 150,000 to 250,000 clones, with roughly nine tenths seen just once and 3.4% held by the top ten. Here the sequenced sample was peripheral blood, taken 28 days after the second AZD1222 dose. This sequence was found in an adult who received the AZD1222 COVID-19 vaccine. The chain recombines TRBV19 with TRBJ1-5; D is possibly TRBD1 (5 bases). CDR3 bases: TGTGCCAGTAGTATAGATTGGACACAAAATCAGCCCCAGCATTTT. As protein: CASSIDWTQNQPQHF.